This entry describes one TCR beta chain. RNA totalling about 0.5 to 1 ug underwent reverse transcription with random hexamers. An immunoSEQ multiplex PCR generated amplified TCR beta CDR3 products spanning 54 Vbeta and 13 Jbeta. TCRdb used MiXCR to reprocess the immunoSEQ multiplex PCR reads, holding one entry per CDR3 protein. The sample yields over 150,000 distinct CDR3 sequences, about 96% seen once. The patients with Susac syndrome were individuals who fulfilled the recently defined diagnostic criteria for disease that was either definite or probable. CD8+ and CD4+ T cells were negatively isolated; TEMRA cells were FACS-enriched. This record belongs to a study of CD8 T cells in Susac syndrome. Study context: When their blood was taken, the Susac syndrome patients had either not yet had any therapy, were taking corticosteroids, or were taking intravenous immunoglobulin alone.

The germline CDR1 and CDR2 sequences are KGHDR and SFDVKD. The CDR3 is 11 amino acids. J gave up 10 bases and V 9 bases, and 5 bases lay outside the gene matches. The receptor was derived from a human donor with Susac syndrome. The V and J genes are TRBV24-1 and TRBJ2-1; 7 bases fit TRBD2. Sequenced: CD4+ T cells from PBMCs. The CDR3, as DNA: TGTGCCACCGGGGGAGGGTTAGAGCAGTTCTTC. Translation: CATGGGLEQFF.